This record covers a single T cell receptor (beta chain). Its antigen is still unknown. Trimming removed 0 bases from V and 2 bases from J, with 10 bases in between. This CDR3 is 15 amino acids long. CDR1 and CDR2 from the germline V gene are MGHRA and YSYEKL. Data came from immunoSEQ multiplex PCR; TCRdb stores just in-frame clones and leaves some out. The data contain about 140,000 clones, around nine tenths of them singletons. This sample was taken from a study of T cell responses to AZD1222 COVID-19 vaccine. Whole-study findings and limits: No day 14 peak samples; only post-peak repertoires were characterized. Baseline serology detected seropositivity in only a handful of AZD1222 recipients.

The clonotype was recovered from an adult in good health. The gene calls are TRBV4-1 and TRBJ1-2; TRBD1 might be the D (5 bases). Sample: peripheral blood, taken on day 0 of AZD1222 vaccination. The CDR3 reads CASSQDSGANYGYTF. For the CDR3, the DNA is TGCGCCAGCAGCCAAGATTCCGGGGCCAACTATGGCTACACCTTC.